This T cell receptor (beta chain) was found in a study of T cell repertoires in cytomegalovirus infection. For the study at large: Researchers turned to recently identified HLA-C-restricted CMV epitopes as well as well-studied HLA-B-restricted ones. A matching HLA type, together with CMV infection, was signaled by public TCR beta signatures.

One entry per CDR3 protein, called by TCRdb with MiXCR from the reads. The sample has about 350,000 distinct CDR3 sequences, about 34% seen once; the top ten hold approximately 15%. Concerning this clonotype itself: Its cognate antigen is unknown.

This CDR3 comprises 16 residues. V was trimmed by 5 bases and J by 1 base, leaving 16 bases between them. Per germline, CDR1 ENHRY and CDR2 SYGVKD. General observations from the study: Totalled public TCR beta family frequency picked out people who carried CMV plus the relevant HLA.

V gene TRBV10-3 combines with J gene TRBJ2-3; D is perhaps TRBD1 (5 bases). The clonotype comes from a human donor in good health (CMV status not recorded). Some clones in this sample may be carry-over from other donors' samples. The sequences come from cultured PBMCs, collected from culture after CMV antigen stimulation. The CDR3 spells CAISLMDTEGTDTQYF. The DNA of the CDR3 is TGTGCCATCAGTTTAATGGACACCGAGGGCACAGATACGCAGTATTTT.